The source of this T cell receptor beta chain is a study of T cells in Graves' hyperthyroidism and ophthalmopathy. Across the whole study: Pretreatment peripheral blood was obtained at initial diagnosis. Study-wide findings and caveats: Appearing also in blood were most of the thyroid clonotypes expanded above 0.001.

This clonotype was seen more than once but under ten times. Its antigen is still unknown. This CDR3 spans 13 amino acids. Germline CDR1 MNHEY, CDR2 SVGAGI. V gave up 2 bases and J gave up 8 bases, with 10 bases separating them. Regions amplified from RNA transcripts were the TCR beta CDR3 regions. The TCR CDR3 first-round RT-PCR relied on the HTBI primer set. TCRdb reprocessed the multiplex PCR reads via MiXCR and lists one record per CDR3 protein. The table has over 700,000 distinct CDR3 sequences, roughly a sixth seen once. Subjects aged 18 to 65 presented with newly diagnosed hyperthyroidism of less than 2 months' duration.

The genes are TRBV6-5 and TRBJ2-1, with D maybe TRBD1 (5 bases). The sequence derives from a woman aged 50 to 65 with Graves' hyperthyroidism that later progressed to Graves' ophthalmopathy. Input material: blood. CDR3 residues: CASSYRGGYEQFF. Here the CDR3 DNA reads TGTGCCAGCAGTTACAGGGGTGGCTATGAGCAGTTCTTC.